What follows are 13 T cell receptor beta chains derived from one specimen sequenced in a study of blood T cells in healthy people across ages. Through a sample-barcoded 5' primer and a J-beta primer mix, a second PCR was run for 7 to 11 cycles. Via MiXCR, TCRdb re-called the 5' RACE reads, giving one row per CDR3 protein. This table holds 800,000 to 950,000 distinct CDR3 sequences, roughly 50% found once. What was sequenced was blood. These receptors all stem from a man aged 30 to 45 in good health.

V usage is TRBV12-3 or TRBV12-4 and J usage is TRBJ1-2; D gene uncertain. Trimming stripped 3 bases from V and 7 bases from J, with 12 bases between. The CDR3 contains 13 residues. Written as DNA, the CDR3 is TGTGCCAGCAGTTTGAGTGATCGGGTTGGCTACACCTTC. Its translation is CASSLSDRVGYTF.

The V and J genes are TRBV7-2 and TRBJ2-5; D unresolved. The CDR3 runs 15 residues. Germline CDR1 and CDR2: SGHTA and FQGNSA. Between the trimmed V and J ends, which lost 1 base and 5 bases, there was a span of 14 bases. Here the CDR3 reads CASSLGLAPRETQYF. In DNA form, the CDR3 reads TGTGCCAGCAGCTTAGGGCTGGCCCCAAGGGAGACCCAGTACTTC.

This CDR3 is CASSLLTGSGTEAFF. In nucleotides, the CDR3 is TGCGCCAGCAGCCTCCTGACAGGGAGTGGGACTGAAGCTTTCTTT. V usage is TRBV5-1 and J usage is TRBJ1-1; 7 nucleotides line up with TRBD1. The germline CDR1 and CDR2 sequences are SGHRS and YFSETQ. Trimming cost V 4 bases and J 5 bases; bases outside gene matches: 11. The CDR3 consists of 15 residues.

This clonotype came up a few times. The gene calls are TRBV4-3 and TRBJ1-4, with D unclear. The CDR3 runs 15 residues. V lost 4 bases and J 1 base, leaving 10 bases between the germline ends. The germline gives CDR1 LGHNA, CDR2 YSLEER. The CDR3 protein is CASSPGVLTNEKLFF. CDR3 coding DNA: TGCGCCAGCAGCCCTGGCGTGCTAACTAATGAAAAACTGTTTTTT.

In this sample, this clonotype turned up a few times. CDR3 protein: CASSFKRGGVAGEQFF. The CDR3 coding sequence is TGTGCCAGCAGCTTTAAGCGGGGGGGGGTTGCCGGTGAGCAGTTCTTC. This chain uses TRBV7-2 with TRBJ2-1; 10 positions agree with TRBD2. Unmatched junction bases numbered 11, after V lost 3 bases and J lost 9 bases. The germline gives CDR1 SGHTA, CDR2 FQGNSA. The CDR3 consists of 16 residues.

A note on this clonotype: A junction boundary mismatches the germline segment, possibly from a read error. The V gene is TRBV6-5, the J gene TRBJ2-1; D possibly matches TRBD1 or TRBD2 (6 bases each). The CDR3 is 17 residues long. The germline V gene has CDR1 MNHEY and CDR2 SVGAGI. The CDR3 sequence: CANSYMGGVLMYNEQFF. CDR3 in DNA: TGTGCCAACAGTTACATGGGGGGCGTTTTGATGTACAATGAGCAGTTCTTC.

The rearrangement links TRBV11-2 to TRBJ2-5, with 7 bases aligning to TRBD2. J gave up 2 bases and V 2 bases, and 8 bases lay outside the gene matches. The CDR3 is 16 amino acids. Germline assignment: CDR1 SGHAT and CDR2 FQNNGV. CDR3 region: CASSLNVRGKQETQYF. DNA for the CDR3: TGTGCCAGCAGCTTAAATGTGCGGGGGAAACAAGAGACCCAGTACTTC.

This rearrangement joins TRBV12-1 to TRBJ1-4; the tabulated D call, TRBD1, remains unverified against the DNA. TRBV12-1 has pseudogene status. The CDR3 consists of 18 residues. The CDR3 bases are TGTGCCAGCAGCCGACCAGGGGCAGGCCTCGCTACTAATGAAAAACTGTTTTTT. Amino acids: CASSRPGAGLATNEKLFF.

A remark on this clonotype: A read error may be the cause here, since a much bigger clone is one base away. The V and J genes are TRBV20-1 and TRBJ1-2, with no clear D. V lost 3 bases and J lost 9, with 11 bases in between. There are 11 residues in the CDR3. CDR1 and CDR2 (germline): DFQATT, SNEGSKA (reference sequence). For the CDR3, the DNA is TGCAGTGCTAGTACGGTTCTTTGCTACACCTTC. Amino acids: CSASTVLCYTF.

In DNA, the CDR3 is TGCGCCAGCAGCCATCTTATAGTAGCGGGAGTGTATAATGAGCAGTACTTC. Encoded protein: CASSHLIVAGVYNEQYF. The chain recombines TRBV4-1 with TRBJ2-5; 9 positions match TRBD2. Germline V gene lookup returns CDR1 MGHRA and CDR2 YSYEKL. V lost 3 bases to trimming and J lost 11 bases; unmatched junction nucleotides: 19. The CDR3 is 17 residues long.

Comments on this clonotype: The junction shows a germline mismatch at one end, possibly a read error. J is TRBJ2-3 and V is TRBV6-2 or TRBV6-3; no definite D call. CDR3 length: 15 amino acids. The germline V gene encodes CDR1 MNHEY and CDR2 SVGEGT. The DNA of the CDR3 is TGTGCCGGCAGTGTCCCAGACACCGCGACAGATACGCAGTATTTT. This encodes CAGSVPDTATDTQYF.

This clonotype was found many times. The rearrangement uses TRBV20-1 and TRBJ1-1, with D possibly being TRBD1 (6 bases). V gave up 3 bases and J gave up 5 bases, with 19 bases separating them. This CDR3 is built from 15 residues. Germline values: CDR1 DFQATT, CDR2 SNEGSKA (reference sequence). CDR3 sequence: CSASSPGERRTEAFF. The CDR3 DNA is TGCAGTGCTAGTTCGCCAGGGGAAAGGCGAACTGAAGCTTTCTTT.

This clonotype was seen a handful of times. CDR3 in DNA: TGCAGTGCTAGTCACCAAGAGACCCAGTACTTC. This sequence encodes CSASHQETQYF. The rearrangement uses TRBV20-1 and TRBJ2-5; D ambiguous. Germline-derived CDR1 and CDR2 are DFQATT and SNEGSKA (reference sequence). This CDR3 spans 11 amino acids. The germline V and J ends were trimmed by 3 bases and 0 bases, with 2 bases remaining between them.